This is a list of T cell receptor beta chains from one sample in a study of blood T cell repertoires in COVID-19. Using immunoSEQ multiplex PCR, the repertoire was profiled, and TCRdb retains in-frame clones only, with some absent. The table lists 150,000 or so clones, about 86% of them singletons, with roughly 8% in the top ten. Material for sequencing was peripheral blood. These receptor sequences come from a woman aged 55-70 years with acute or convalescent COVID-19. The CDR3 runs from the conserved cysteine through the conserved F or W.

V: TRBV29-1
J: TRBJ1-2
CDR3: CSVTSGYTF

V: TRBV29-1
J: TRBJ2-3
CDR3: CSEGQGAPTDTQYF

V: TRBV27
J: TRBJ2-7
CDR3: CASKGQGSNEQYF

V: TRBV7-8
J: TRBJ1-6
CDR3: CASSLSARVGNSPLHF

V: TRBV4-3
J: TRBJ2-2
CDR3: CASSRDLQGAGELFF

V: TRBV9
J: TRBJ2-7
CDR3: CASSLDRADEQYF

V: TRBV14
J: TRBJ2-5
CDR3: CASSQVIDWGGDETQYF

V: TRBV19
J: TRBJ1-2
CDR3: CASSRTVANYGYTF

V: TRBV7-3
J: TRBJ2-7
CDR3: CASSPPPGRGGQHEQYF

V: TRBV28
J: TRBJ2-7
CDR3: CASSLSGYEQYF

V: TRBV6-1
J: TRBJ2-5
CDR3: CASSDLKVGLQETQYF

V: TRBV24-1
J: TRBJ2-1
CDR3: CATSDPGTSGNAGNEQFF

V: TRBV3-1/TRBV3-2
J: TRBJ2-5
CDR3: CASSQRGGRETQYF

V: TRBV5-4
J: TRBJ2-6
CDR3: CASSPVGGALGANVLTF

V: TRBV10-3
J: TRBJ2-7
CDR3: CAISESGLAVPYEQYF

V: TRBV9
J: TRBJ2-5
CDR3: CASSPGGDLLETQYF

V: TRBV12-3/TRBV12-4
J: TRBJ1-5
CDR3: CASTSTGLQPQHF

V: TRBV2
J: TRBJ2-7
CDR3: CASKGRTGGTYEQYF

V: TRBV5-1
J: TRBJ1-1
CDR3: CASSARLTGNTEAFF

V: TRBV12-3/TRBV12-4
J: TRBJ1-1
CDR3: CASSLSTNTEAFF

V: TRBV6-5
J: TRBJ2-1
CDR3: CASRPGQGNNEQFF

V: TRBV6-5
J: TRBJ1-4
CDR3: CASNQVVKTVF

V: TRBV4-1
J: TRBJ2-3
CDR3: CASSSLAGGLDTQYF

V: TRBV27
J: TRBJ2-7
CDR3: CASRDSSSYEQYF

V: TRBV5-1
J: TRBJ2-7
CDR3: CASTLPGQHYEQYF

V: TRBV19
J: TRBJ1-3
CDR3: CASSLRGGAGNTIYF

V: TRBV5-1
J: TRBJ2-3
CDR3: CASSFGQGASTDTQYF